The entry below gives a single T cell receptor (beta chain) sequence along with its context. This record belongs to a study of T cells in localized non-small cell lung cancer. Sequenced by immunoSEQ multiplex PCR; TCRdb stores in-frame clones only, minus some. The sample records over 10,000 clones, just over 85% being singletons. Germline V gives CDR1 KGHSH, CDR2 LQKENI. V was clipped by 0 bases and J by 4 bases, with 6 bases between them. The CDR3 consists of 13 residues. The chain uses TRBV18 and TRBJ2-5; no definite D call. The material was peripheral blood, obtained before any cancer treatment. The sequence came from a male donor aged 60 or over with stage III lung adenocarcinoma. CDR3 DNA: TGTGCCAGCTCACCACCAACCGTAGAGACCCAGTACTTC. This gives the protein CASSPPTVETQYF.